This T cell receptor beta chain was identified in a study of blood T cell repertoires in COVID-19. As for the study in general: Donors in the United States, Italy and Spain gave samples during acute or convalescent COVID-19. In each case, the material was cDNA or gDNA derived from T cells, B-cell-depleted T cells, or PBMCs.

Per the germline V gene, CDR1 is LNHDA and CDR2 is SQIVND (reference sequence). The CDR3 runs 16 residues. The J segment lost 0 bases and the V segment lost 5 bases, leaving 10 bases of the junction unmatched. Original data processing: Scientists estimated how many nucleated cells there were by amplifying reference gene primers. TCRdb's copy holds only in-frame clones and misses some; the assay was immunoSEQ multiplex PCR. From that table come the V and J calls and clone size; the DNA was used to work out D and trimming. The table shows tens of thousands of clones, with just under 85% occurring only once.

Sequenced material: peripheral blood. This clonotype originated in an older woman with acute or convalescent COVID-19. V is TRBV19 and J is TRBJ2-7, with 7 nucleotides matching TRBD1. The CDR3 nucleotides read TGTGCCAGTAGTCTTTCGACAGGGTTCAGCTCCTACGAGCAGTACTTC. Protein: CASSLSTGFSSYEQYF.